This T cell receptor beta chain came from a study of CD8 T cells in Susac syndrome. Study-level results: Individuals included in the TCR sequencing and HLA analysis were acknowledged by the study to be relatively few in number.

A quantity of about 0.45 to 1 ug RNA underwent reverse transcription using random hexamers. The method of amplification for TCR beta CDR3 was immunoSEQ multiplex PCR, covering 54 Vbeta and 13 Jbeta. TCRdb reprocessed the immunoSEQ multiplex PCR reads with MiXCR, giving one entry per CDR3 protein. The data hold about 300,000 distinct CDR3 sequences, with 65% to 90% observed a single time. The study used treatment-naive patients who had stable or active relapsing-remitting disease as multiple sclerosis controls. FACS enriched CD8+ TEMRA cells, while bulk CD8+ and CD4+ were negatively isolated. Details on this clonotype: As yet, its antigen is unknown.

V shed 10 bases and J shed 2 bases, with 14 bases lying between them. CDR1 and CDR2 (germline): MNHEY, SMNVEV (reference sequence). The CDR3 is 14 residues long. The V and J genes are TRBV27 and TRBJ2-2; D is uncertain. Sequenced sample: CD8+ T cells from PBMCs. This sequence originates from a human donor with multiple sclerosis. The CDR3 loop is CATVPKFNTGELFF. DNA of the CDR3: TGTGCCACCGTACCCAAATTTAACACCGGGGAGCTGTTTTTT.